This TCR beta chain derives from a study of shared clonotypes between healthy human individuals. The CDR3 is made up of 15 amino acids. Germline values: CDR1 SGDLS, CDR2 YYNGEE. V trimming: 0 bases; J trimming: 5 bases; junction bases outside the gene matches: 6. Regarding this clone: The sample has other DNA sequences that encode this CDR3 too.

Here immunoSEQ multiplex PCR was the method, and the copy in TCRdb shows in-frame clones only, minus some. The table shows about 1,500,000 clones, with approximately 96% occurring only once. The sample consisted of naive CD4+ T cells sorted from blood. Subset here: CD45RA+ positively selected. The V call is TRBV9, the J call TRBJ2-5; 8 bases match TRBD1. This clonotype was sampled from a man aged 30 to 45 in good health. CDR3 DNA: TGTGCCAGCAGCGTAGCCCCGACAGGGGTGGAGACCCAGTACTTC. This gives the protein CASSVAPTGVETQYF.